The 27 T cell receptor beta chains in this list originate from one sample, sequenced in a study of neurological immune-mediated disorders. TCRdb reprocessed the 5' RACE reads via MiXCR and lists one record per CDR3 protein. The sample has around 25,000 distinct CDR3 sequences, approximately 21% seen once. Specimen: PBMCs. Receptors originate from an older woman in good health.

This clonotype was picked up many times. J is TRBJ2-1 and V is TRBV6-5, with D hard to call. Germline V CDR1 and CDR2: MNHEY, SVGAGI. Trimming left V 0 bases short and J 7 bases short, with 19 bases between. The CDR3 runs 17 residues. The CDR3 nucleotides read TGTGCCAGCAGTTACTCGAGTGATCGGACCCCCCGAAATGAGCAGTTCTTC. Its translation: CASSYSSDRTPRNEQFF.

This clonotype was counted at least ten times. The chain recombines TRBV7-2 with TRBJ1-5; maybe TRBD1 (5 bases). The CDR3 totals 14 residues. Deletions cut 4 bases from V and 4 bases from J, with 11 bases between. Germline CDR1 SGHTA, CDR2 FQGNSA. The CDR3 is CASSSSDRNQPQHF. CDR3 nucleotide sequence: TGTGCCAGCAGCTCATCAGACAGAAATCAGCCCCAGCATTTT. Full variable domain (missing parts from reference TRBV7-2 and TRBJ1-5): GAGVSQSPSNKVTEKGKDVELRCDPISGHTALYWYRQSLGQGLEFLIYFQGNSAPDKSGLPSDRFSAERTGGSVSTLTIQRTQQEDSAVYLCASSSSDRNQPQHFGDGTRLSIL.

This chain joins TRBV5-1 and TRBJ2-2; D not certain. The CDR3 has 14 amino acids. Germline V lookup: CDR1 SGHRS, CDR2 YFSETQ. Trimming took 3 bases from V and 7 from J, leaving 13 bases between them. CDR3 sequence: CASSSIIPVGELFF. Written as DNA, the CDR3 is TGCGCCAGCAGCTCCATAATACCGGTCGGGGAGCTGTTTTTT.

The V gene is TRBV6-2 or TRBV6-3, the J gene TRBJ2-7; D not certain. V was pared by 4 bases and J by 2 bases, with 9 bases between. Germline values: CDR1 MNHEY, CDR2 SVGEGT. The CDR3 sequence is 13 residues long. The CDR3 DNA sequence: TGTGCCAGCAGTTCCCTTGCGACCTACGAGCAGTACTTC. This encodes CASSSLATYEQYF.

This clonotype was seen at least ten times. The J gene is TRBJ2-7, the V gene TRBV4-1, with D perhaps matching TRBD2 (5 bases). Trimming cost V 8 bases and J 4 bases, with 15 bases left between them. From germline, CDR1 is MGHRA and CDR2 YSYEKL. The length of the CDR3 is 13 residues. CDR3 DNA sequence: TGCGCCAGCGGGAGACCTGTCCTGTACGAGCAGTACTTC. Translated: CASGRPVLYEQYF.

There are a few counts of this clonotype. The chain has TRBV14 and TRBJ1-5; D call uncertain. Trimming left V 4 bases short and J 3 bases short, with 7 bases between. The V gene's germline CDR1 is SGHDN and CDR2 FVKESK. There are 13 residues in the CDR3. This CDR3 reads CASSPPFNQPQHF. The CDR3 nucleotides read TGTGCCAGCAGCCCCCCCTTCAATCAGCCCCAGCATTTT.

This clonotype was seen many times. The V call is TRBV7-2, the J call TRBJ2-7; D perhaps matches TRBD2 (5 bases). The CDR3 covers 14 residues. V was pared by 0 bases and J by 2 bases, with 8 bases between. Germline V gene lookup returns CDR1 SGHTA and CDR2 FQGNSA. Written as DNA, the CDR3 is TGTGCCAGCAGCTTAGCGGGAGAGCCCTACGAGCAGTACTTC. Protein product: CASSLAGEPYEQYF.

The table lists this clonotype with many counts. This rearrangement joins TRBV6-1 to TRBJ1-2, with no clear D. Per the germline V gene, CDR1 is MNHNS and CDR2 is SASEGT. The CDR3 length is 13 residues. Deletions cut 2 bases from V and 4 bases from J, with 8 bases between. CDR3 sequence: CASSEQVLYGYTF. CDR3 in DNA: TGTGCCAGCAGTGAACAGGTTCTCTATGGCTACACCTTC.

On this clonotype: A much larger clone sits a single nucleotide away, making a read error possible. Here the CDR3 omits its conserved ending phenylalanine or tryptophan, so a read error is the likely source. The rearrangement joins TRBV5-1 to TRBJ2-7; no clear D gene. Trimming removed 5 bases from V and 1 base from J, with 7 bases in between. Germline V lookup: CDR1 SGHRS, CDR2 YFSETQ. This CDR3 has 12 amino acids. CDR3 loop: CASRADSYEQYS. In DNA form, the CDR3 reads TGCGCCAGCAGGGCCGATTCCTACGAGCAGTACTCC.

This clonotype was counted ten times or more. V usage is TRBV7-3 and J usage is TRBJ2-3, with 10 bases fitting TRBD2. The CDR3 length is 18 residues. With V trimmed by 5 bases and J by 2 bases, 13 bases remained unmatched. In germline, CDR1 is SGHTA, CDR2 FQGTGA. The CDR3 DNA reads as TGTGCCAGCAGCCTAAACGGCGCTAGCGGGGGTTTCACAGATACGCAGTATTTT. The encoded protein is CASSLNGASGGFTDTQYF.

The chain employs TRBV5-1 and TRBJ2-1; TRBD2 agrees at 10 bases. Unmatched junction bases numbered 5, after V lost 7 bases and J lost 4 bases. Germline V gene sequence: CDR1 SGHRS, CDR2 YFSETQ. This CDR3 is 14 amino acids long. In nucleotides, the CDR3 is TGCGCCAGCGGTCTAGCGGGAGAATACAATGAGCAGTTCTTC. It codes for CASGLAGEYNEQFF.

This clonotype was recorded at least ten times. The chain is built from TRBV20-1 and TRBJ2-1; D possibly corresponds to TRBD1 (5 bases). This CDR3 has 14 residues. V was pared by 3 bases and J by 6 bases, with 15 bases between. The germline gives CDR1 DFQATT, CDR2 SNEGSKA (reference sequence). The DNA of the CDR3 is TGCAGTGCTAGTGGGTTTGGGGCCGGCAATGAGCAGTTCTTC. Protein sequence: CSASGFGAGNEQFF.

The CDR3 region is CATSSWVGYEQYF. The CDR3 DNA reads TGTGCCACCAGCAGTTGGGTGGGATACGAGCAGTACTTC. This chain joins TRBV15 and TRBJ2-7; D unresolved. This CDR3 is built from 13 residues. The germline gives CDR1 LNHNV, CDR2 YYDKDF (reference sequence). Trimming cost V 3 bases and J 4 bases, with 10 bases left between them.

This clonotype was recorded at least ten times. This rearrangement joins TRBV10-3 to TRBJ1-4; 9 bases agree with TRBD1. Trimming cost V 6 bases and J 7 bases; bases outside gene matches: 3. The CDR3 runs to 13 residues. CDR1 is ENHRY and CDR2 is SYGVKD in the germline V gene. CDR3 bases: TGTGCCATCAGGGGGACAGGGATTGAAAAACTGTTTTTT. Amino acids: CAIRGTGIEKLFF.

At least ten counts were recorded for this clonotype. Here the CDR3 DNA reads TGTGCCAGCAGCGTAGGGGACAGGGGCAATCAGCCCCAGCATTTT. Translated, it gives CASSVGDRGNQPQHF. The V and J genes are TRBV9 and TRBJ1-5; TRBD1 agrees at 9 bases. Germline values: CDR1 SGDLS, CDR2 YYNGEE. The CDR3 runs 15 residues. The V and J ends lost 0 bases and 2 bases, in that order; junction bases with no gene match: 0.

Many counts were recorded for this clonotype. CDR3 nucleotide sequence: TGTGCCAGCAGTTCCTTCAGGTTCTCTGGGGCCAACGTCCTGACTTTC. Residues: CASSSFRFSGANVLTF. The V and J genes are TRBV6-2 or TRBV6-3 and TRBJ2-6; no definite D call. Germline V CDR1 and CDR2: MNHEY, SVGEGT. V lost 4 bases and J lost 0, with 10 bases in between. The CDR3 length is 16 residues.

On this clonotype itself: A much larger clone lies a single base off, so this may be a read error. V is TRBV3-1 and J is TRBJ2-7; D could derive from TRBD1 or TRBD2 (6 bases each). Germline V lookup: CDR1 LGHDT, CDR2 YNNKEL (reference sequence). CDR3 length: 16 amino acids. In DNA form, the CDR3 reads TGTGCCATCAGCCAAGATTACGGGGGCCGCACCTACGAGCAGTACTTC. Amino acid sequence: CAISQDYGGRTYEQYF.

This clonotype was seen many times. CDR3 sequence reads: CASSFAGQGSTDTQYF. The CDR3 bases are TGTGCCAGCAGCTTTGCAGGGCAGGGCAGCACAGATACGCAGTATTTT. This chain joins TRBV5-6 and TRBJ2-3, with a weak D call TRBD1 (5 bases). V dropped 2 bases and J dropped 0 bases, with 13 bases sitting between them. Germline CDR1 and CDR2: SGHDT and YYEEEE. This CDR3 comprises 16 residues.

This clonotype was counted ten times or more. CDR3 protein: CASSPPAGSSYEQYF. The CDR3, as DNA: TGTGCCAGCAGCCCCCCGGCAGGGAGCTCCTACGAGCAGTACTTC. This sequence joins TRBV6-2 or TRBV6-3 and TRBJ2-7; D tentatively reads TRBD1 or TRBD2 (5 bases each). The CDR3 is 15 amino acids. From germline, CDR1 is MNHEY and CDR2 SVGEGT. The V and J ends lost 6 bases and 0 bases respectively, with 15 bases between them.

This clonotype was counted ten times or more. The chain has TRBV6-5 and TRBJ1-3; no clear D gene. The CDR3 consists of 15 residues. V was trimmed by 0 bases and J by 7 bases, leaving 13 bases between them. Looked up from germline, CDR1 is MNHEY and CDR2 is SVGAGI. CDR3 DNA sequence: TGTGCCAGCAGTTACTCGACGGGGAGTTCGAACACCATATATTTT. Its translation: CASSYSTGSSNTIYF.

At least ten counts were recorded for this clonotype. The genes are TRBV29-1 and TRBJ2-7, with a possible D match to TRBD2 (5 bases). The V end was cut by 3 bases, the J end by 6 bases, with 12 bases between. Germline lookup yields CDR1 SQVTM and CDR2 ANQGSEA. The CDR3 loop spans 12 amino acids. CDR3 residues: CSVDLAPGEQYF. Here the CDR3 DNA reads TGCAGCGTTGACCTAGCCCCTGGCGAGCAGTACTTC.

This clonotype was observed at least ten times. The V call is TRBV7-2, the J call TRBJ2-3; the D is unclear. V was shortened by 1 base and J by 8 bases, with 13 bases between the two germline ends. Looked up from germline, CDR1 is SGHTA and CDR2 is FQGNSA. CDR3 length: 14 amino acids. CDR3 DNA sequence: TGTGCCAGCAGCTTAGATTATAGAACTCTTACGCAGTATTTT. It is translated as CASSLDYRTLTQYF.

The rearrangement joins TRBV5-1 to TRBJ2-7, with no clear D. This CDR3 has 13 amino acids. Germline CDR1 reads SGHRS; CDR2 reads YFSETQ. The chain's CDR3 is CANSPYRDYEQYF. DNA of the CDR3: TGCGCTAACAGCCCCTACAGAGACTACGAGCAGTACTTC.

There are many counts of this clonotype. The V call is TRBV5-1, the J call TRBJ2-3; 9 bases are a match to TRBD2. With V trimmed by 4 bases and J by 3 bases, 6 bases remained unmatched. From germline, CDR1 is SGHRS and CDR2 YFSETQ. There are 15 residues in the CDR3. The CDR3 loop is CASSPRGGMTDTQYF. CDR3 bases: TGCGCCAGCAGCCCGCGGGGGGGAATGACAGATACGCAGTATTTT.

By sample fraction, this clonotype is medium-sized. This chain links TRBV7-2 with TRBJ2-6; a weak D match, TRBD2 (6 bases). The V gene's germline CDR1 is SGHTA and CDR2 FQGNSA. This CDR3 comprises 14 residues. V was trimmed by 10 bases and J by 1 base, leaving 11 bases between them. CDR3 coding DNA: TGTGCCATGGAGGGGTATTCTGGGGCCAACGTCCTGACTTTC. Residues: CAMEGYSGANVLTF.

In this sample, this clonotype turned up many times. The chain is built from TRBV29-1 and TRBJ2-3; maybe TRBD1 (6 bases). This CDR3 is 10 amino acids long. Germline V gene lookup returns CDR1 SQVTM and CDR2 ANQGSEA. Trimming pared 6 bases from V and 9 bases from J, leaving 10 bases between. The CDR3 nucleotides are TGCAGCGTCTCTACAGGGACGCAGTATTTT. Protein: CSVSTGTQYF.

This clonotype was seen ten or more times. The rearrangement joins TRBV24-1 to TRBJ2-5; the D gene is possibly TRBD1 (7 bases). The ends were cut back, 5 bases at V and 5 bases at J, with 17 bases in the middle. Germline V gene lookup returns CDR1 KGHDR and CDR2 SFDVKD. CDR3 length equals 15 residues. CDR3 region: CATSAAGGGGETQYF. The DNA for the CDR3 is TGTGCCACCAGTGCTGCAGGGGGAGGCGGTGAGACCCAGTACTTC.